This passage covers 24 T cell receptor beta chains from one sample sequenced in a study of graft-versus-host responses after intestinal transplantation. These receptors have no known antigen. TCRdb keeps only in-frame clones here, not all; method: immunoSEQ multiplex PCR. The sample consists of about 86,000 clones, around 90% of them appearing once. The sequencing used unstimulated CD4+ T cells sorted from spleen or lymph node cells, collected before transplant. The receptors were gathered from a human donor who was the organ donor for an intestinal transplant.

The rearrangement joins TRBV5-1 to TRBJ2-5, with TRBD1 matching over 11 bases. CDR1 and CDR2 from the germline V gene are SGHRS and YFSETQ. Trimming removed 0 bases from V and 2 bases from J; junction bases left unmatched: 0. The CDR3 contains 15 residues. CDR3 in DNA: TGCGCCAGCAGCTTGGGGGACAGGGGGCAAGAGACCCAGTACTTC. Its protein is CASSLGDRGQETQYF.

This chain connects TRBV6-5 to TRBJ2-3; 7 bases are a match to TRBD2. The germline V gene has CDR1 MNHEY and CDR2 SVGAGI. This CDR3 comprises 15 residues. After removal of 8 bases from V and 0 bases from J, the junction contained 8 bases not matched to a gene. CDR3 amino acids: CASGGGRSSTDTQYF. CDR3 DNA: TGTGCCAGCGGCGGGGGTCGTTCTAGCACAGATACGCAGTATTTT.

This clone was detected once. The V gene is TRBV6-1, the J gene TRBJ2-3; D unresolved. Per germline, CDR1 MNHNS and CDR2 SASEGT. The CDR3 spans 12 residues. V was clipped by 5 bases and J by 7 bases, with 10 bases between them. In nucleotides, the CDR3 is TGTGCCAGCAGTCAAGGGCCAAATACGCAGTATTTT. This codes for CASSQGPNTQYF.

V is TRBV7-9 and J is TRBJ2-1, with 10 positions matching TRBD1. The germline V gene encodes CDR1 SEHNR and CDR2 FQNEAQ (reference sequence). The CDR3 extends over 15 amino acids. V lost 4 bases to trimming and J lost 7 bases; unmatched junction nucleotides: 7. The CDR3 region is CASSSDRGRGNEQFF. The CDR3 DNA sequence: TGTGCCAGCAGCTCAGACAGGGGGCGGGGGAATGAGCAGTTCTTC.

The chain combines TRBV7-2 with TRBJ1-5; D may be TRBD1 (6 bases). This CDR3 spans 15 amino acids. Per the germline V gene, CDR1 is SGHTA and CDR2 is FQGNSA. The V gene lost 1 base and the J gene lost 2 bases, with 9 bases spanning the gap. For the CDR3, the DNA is TGTGCCAGCAGCTTAGTGTCAGGGGGCAATCAGCCCCAGCATTTT. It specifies CASSLVSGGNQPQHF.

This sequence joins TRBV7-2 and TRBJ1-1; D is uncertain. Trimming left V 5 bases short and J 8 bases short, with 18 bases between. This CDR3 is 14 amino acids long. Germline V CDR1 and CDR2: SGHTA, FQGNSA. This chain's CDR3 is CASSPRLEGREAFF. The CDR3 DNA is TGTGCCAGCAGCCCAAGGTTGGAGGGCAGGGAAGCTTTCTTT.

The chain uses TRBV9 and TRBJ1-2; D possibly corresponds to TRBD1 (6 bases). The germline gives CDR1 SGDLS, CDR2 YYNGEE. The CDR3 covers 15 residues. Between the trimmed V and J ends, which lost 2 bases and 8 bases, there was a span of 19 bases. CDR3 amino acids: CASSVSEQGLEGYTF. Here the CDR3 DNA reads TGTGCCAGCAGCGTGTCTGAACAGGGTTTGGAGGGCTACACCTTC.

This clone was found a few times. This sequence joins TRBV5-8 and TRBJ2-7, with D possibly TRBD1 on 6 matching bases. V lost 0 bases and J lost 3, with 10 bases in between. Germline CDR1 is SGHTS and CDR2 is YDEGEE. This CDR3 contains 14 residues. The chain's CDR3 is CASSLAQGFYEQYF. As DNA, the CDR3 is TGTGCCAGCAGCTTGGCCCAGGGGTTCTACGAGCAGTACTTC.

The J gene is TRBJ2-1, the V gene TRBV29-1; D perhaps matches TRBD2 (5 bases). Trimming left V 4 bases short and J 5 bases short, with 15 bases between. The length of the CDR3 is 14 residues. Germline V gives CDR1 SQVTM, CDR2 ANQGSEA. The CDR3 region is CSVGPGGSNNEQFF. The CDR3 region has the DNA TGCAGCGTTGGCCCCGGCGGGTCAAACAATGAGCAGTTCTTC.

The CDR3 loop reads CASSLSGGNQPQHF. CDR3 coding DNA: TGTGCCAGCAGTCTATCCGGGGGCAATCAGCCCCAGCATTTT. The chain is built from TRBV2 and TRBJ1-5; D is ambiguous. CDR1 and CDR2 from the germline V gene are SNHLY and FYNNEI. The CDR3 consists of 14 residues. Trimming stripped 5 bases from V and 2 bases from J, with 10 bases between.

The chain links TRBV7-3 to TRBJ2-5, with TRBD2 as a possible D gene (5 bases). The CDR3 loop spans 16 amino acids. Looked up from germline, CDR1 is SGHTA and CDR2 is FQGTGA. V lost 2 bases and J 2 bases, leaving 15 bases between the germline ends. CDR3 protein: CASSLEVAGTQETQYF. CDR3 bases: TGTGCCAGCAGCTTAGAGGTCGCGGGCACACAAGAGACCCAGTACTTC.

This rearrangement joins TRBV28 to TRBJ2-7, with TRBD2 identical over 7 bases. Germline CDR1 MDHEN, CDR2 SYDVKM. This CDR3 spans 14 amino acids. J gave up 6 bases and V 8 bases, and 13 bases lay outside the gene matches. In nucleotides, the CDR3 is TGTGCCAGCCGCTCTGGGGGGGGGTCGGCCGAGCAGTACTTC. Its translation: CASRSGGGSAEQYF.

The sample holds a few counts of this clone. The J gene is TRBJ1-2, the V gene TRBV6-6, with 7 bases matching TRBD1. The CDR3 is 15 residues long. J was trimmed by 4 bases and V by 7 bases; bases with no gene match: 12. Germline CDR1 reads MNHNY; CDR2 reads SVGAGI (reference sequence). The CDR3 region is CASTLGQGGIYGYTF. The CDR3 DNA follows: TGTGCCAGCACCCTGGGGCAGGGGGGTATCTATGGCTACACCTTC.

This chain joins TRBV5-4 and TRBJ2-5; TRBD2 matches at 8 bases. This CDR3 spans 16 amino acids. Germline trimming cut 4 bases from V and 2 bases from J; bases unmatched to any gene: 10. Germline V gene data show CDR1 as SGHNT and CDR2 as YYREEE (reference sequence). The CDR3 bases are TGTGCCAGCAGCCCGGGAGGGCCGGCAGGGCAAGAGACCCAGTACTTC. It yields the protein CASSPGGPAGQETQYF.

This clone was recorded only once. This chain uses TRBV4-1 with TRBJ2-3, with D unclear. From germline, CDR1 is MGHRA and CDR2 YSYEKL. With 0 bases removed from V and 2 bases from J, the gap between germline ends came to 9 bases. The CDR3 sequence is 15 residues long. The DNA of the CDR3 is TGCGCCAGCAGCCAAGATGGCAGGTACACAGATACGCAGTATTTT. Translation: CASSQDGRYTDTQYF.

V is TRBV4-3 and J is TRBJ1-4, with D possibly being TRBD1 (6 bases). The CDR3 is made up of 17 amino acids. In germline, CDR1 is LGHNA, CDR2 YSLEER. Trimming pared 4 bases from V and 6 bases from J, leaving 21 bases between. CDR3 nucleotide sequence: TGCGCCAGCAGCCGTAACCCGACAGGCGTTAACGATGAAAAACTGTTTTTT. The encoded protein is CASSRNPTGVNDEKLFF.

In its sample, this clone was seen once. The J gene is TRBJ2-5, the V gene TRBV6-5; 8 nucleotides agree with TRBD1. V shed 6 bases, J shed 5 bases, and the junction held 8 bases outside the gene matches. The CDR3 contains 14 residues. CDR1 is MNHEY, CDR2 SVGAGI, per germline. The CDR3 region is CASRADRGRETQYF. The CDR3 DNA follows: TGTGCCAGCAGGGCTGACAGGGGACGGGAGACCCAGTACTTC.

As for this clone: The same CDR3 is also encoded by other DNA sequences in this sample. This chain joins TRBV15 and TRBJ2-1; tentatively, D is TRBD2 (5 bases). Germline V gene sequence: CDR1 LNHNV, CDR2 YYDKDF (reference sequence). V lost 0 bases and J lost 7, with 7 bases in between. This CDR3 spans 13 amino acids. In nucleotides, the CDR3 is TGTGCCACCAGCAGAGACCGGGGAAATGAGCAGTTCTTC. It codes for CATSRDRGNEQFF.

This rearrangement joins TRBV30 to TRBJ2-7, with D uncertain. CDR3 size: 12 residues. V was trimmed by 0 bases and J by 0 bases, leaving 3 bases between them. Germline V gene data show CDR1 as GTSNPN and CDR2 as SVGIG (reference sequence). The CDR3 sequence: CAWSVNSYEQYF. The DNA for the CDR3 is TGTGCCTGGAGTGTCAACTCCTACGAGCAGTACTTC.

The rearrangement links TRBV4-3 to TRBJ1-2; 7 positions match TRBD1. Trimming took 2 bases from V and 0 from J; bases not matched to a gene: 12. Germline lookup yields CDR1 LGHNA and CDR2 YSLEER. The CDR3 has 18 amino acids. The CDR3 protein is CASSQQSRGVIPNYGYTF. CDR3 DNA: TGCGCCAGCAGCCAACAGAGCAGGGGGGTAATCCCTAACTATGGCTACACCTTC.

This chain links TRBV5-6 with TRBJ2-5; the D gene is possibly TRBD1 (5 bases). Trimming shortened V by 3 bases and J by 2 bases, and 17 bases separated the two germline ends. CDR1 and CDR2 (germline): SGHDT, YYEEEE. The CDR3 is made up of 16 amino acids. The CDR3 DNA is TGTGCCAGCAGCTCCCCGTACCGACAGACTCAAGAGACCCAGTACTTC. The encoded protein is CASSSPYRQTQETQYF.

Written as DNA, the CDR3 is TGCGCCAGCAGCCCCGAACGAGACGAGCAGTACTTC. Translated, it gives CASSPERDEQYF. The gene calls are TRBV5-1 and TRBJ2-7, with unresolved D. V shed 4 bases and J shed 5 bases, with 10 bases lying between them. Germline-derived CDR1 and CDR2 are SGHRS and YFSETQ. The CDR3 loop spans 12 amino acids.

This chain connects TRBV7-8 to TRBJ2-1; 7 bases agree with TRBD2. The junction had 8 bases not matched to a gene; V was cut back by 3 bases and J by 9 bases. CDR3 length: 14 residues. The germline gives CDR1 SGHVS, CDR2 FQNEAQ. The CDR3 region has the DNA TGTGCCAGCAGCTTTCAAAGCGGGAATAGTGAGCAGTTCTTC. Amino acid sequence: CASSFQSGNSEQFF.

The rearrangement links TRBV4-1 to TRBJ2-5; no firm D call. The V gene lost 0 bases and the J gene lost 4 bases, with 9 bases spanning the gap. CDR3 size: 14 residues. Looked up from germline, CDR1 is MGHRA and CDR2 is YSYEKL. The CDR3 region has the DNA TGCGCCAGCAGCCAAGATCCCGCCGGAGAGACCCAGTACTTC. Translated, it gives CASSQDPAGETQYF.